One sample yielded the 10 T cell receptor beta chains listed below, sequenced in a study of cytomegalovirus exposure and HLA in healthy donors. PCR was performed using 60 Vbeta and 13 Jbeta primers. Produced via immunoSEQ multiplex PCR; TCRdb's table is partial and in-frame only. The data hold 200,000 to 250,000 clones, with approximately 90% observed a single time. Sequenced: PBMCs. The receptors derive from a woman under 30 in good health and CMV-seronegative.

Concerning this clone: Other DNA sequences in the sample encode the same CDR3. V usage is TRBV10-3 and J usage is TRBJ2-6; D is perhaps TRBD1 (5 bases). CDR1 and CDR2 (germline): ENHRY, SYGVKD. The CDR3 length is 14 residues. Trimming removed 6 bases at V and 1 base at J, with 7 bases between. This CDR3 reads CAIRDSSGANVLTF. CDR3 sequence (DNA): TGTGCCATCAGAGACAGTTCTGGGGCCAACGTCCTGACTTTC.

The V gene is TRBV6-6, the J gene TRBJ1-2; weak D call: TRBD1 (5 bases). CDR1 MNHNY and CDR2 SVGAGI come from the germline V gene (reference sequence). Between the trimmed V and J ends, which lost 5 bases and 4 bases, there was a span of 14 bases. The CDR3 totals 14 residues. Here the CDR3 DNA reads TGTGCCAGCAGTGCCGGGGGGAGGGGCTATGGCTACACCTTC. It specifies CASSAGGRGYGYTF.

The sample holds one count of this clone. V and J are TRBV6-1 and TRBJ2-1; unclear D gene. This CDR3 is 14 amino acids long. Germline V gene sequence: CDR1 MNHNS, CDR2 SASEGT. V lost 1 base and J 2 bases, leaving 6 bases between the germline ends. The CDR3 reads CASSEVSTYNEQFF. Here the CDR3 DNA reads TGTGCCAGCAGTGAAGTCTCTACCTACAATGAGCAGTTCTTC.

This rearrangement joins TRBV4-1 to TRBJ2-5; no clear D. In germline, CDR1 is MGHRA, CDR2 YSYEKL. The CDR3 spans 13 residues. The germline V and J ends were trimmed by 1 base and 5 bases, with 8 bases remaining between them. The CDR3 sequence is CASSQVPRETQYF. Here the CDR3 DNA reads TGCGCCAGCAGCCAAGTACCTCGGGAGACCCAGTACTTC.

In this sample, this clone turned up once. The chain links TRBV11-2 to TRBJ2-7; TRBD2 aligns across 7 bases. Per germline, CDR1 SGHAT and CDR2 FQNNGV. There are 13 residues in the CDR3. Trimming took 5 bases from V and 1 from J; bases not matched to a gene: 2. Here the CDR3 DNA reads TGTGCCAGCAGCAGCGGGGTATCCTACGAGCAGTACTTC. It translates to CASSSGVSYEQYF.

The count of this clone is one. The chain has TRBV5-1 and TRBJ2-1; no firm D call. Germline lookup yields CDR1 SGHRS and CDR2 YFSETQ. Trimming took 1 base from V and 0 from J, leaving 8 bases between them. The CDR3 consists of 15 residues. The CDR3 protein is CASSLTAVSYNEQFF. DNA of the CDR3: TGCGCCAGCAGCTTGACTGCGGTCTCCTACAATGAGCAGTTCTTC.

This chain connects TRBV10-1 to TRBJ2-3, with D unclear. The CDR3 runs 13 residues. In germline, CDR1 is WNHNN, CDR2 SYGVQD (reference sequence). The V end was cut by 6 bases, the J end by 2 bases, with 9 bases between. CDR3 sequence: CASSPLFTDTQYF. The CDR3 DNA is TGCGCCAGCAGCCCTCTTTTCACAGATACGCAGTATTTT.

The chain is built from TRBV10-2 and TRBJ2-1; 8 bases line up with TRBD2. Germline CDR1 is WSHSY and CDR2 is SAAADI. Trimming removed 6 bases from V and 2 bases from J; junction bases left unmatched: 6. The CDR3 has 15 amino acids. CDR3 sequence (DNA): TGCGCCAGCAGCCTTACTAGCGGCACCTACAATGAGCAGTTCTTC. Its translation is CASSLTSGTYNEQFF.

The chain links TRBV19 to TRBJ2-7, with a tentative D call TRBD1 (6 bases). The CDR3 runs 13 residues. The V gene's germline CDR1 is LNHDA and CDR2 SQIVND (reference sequence). V gave up 4 bases and J gave up 2 bases, with 9 bases separating them. Here the CDR3 reads CASSKRDTYEQYF. The CDR3 nucleotides are TGTGCCAGTAGTAAACGGGACACCTACGAGCAGTACTTC.

This chain links TRBV7-9 with TRBJ1-3; D is possibly TRBD1 (6 bases). Trimming stripped 5 bases from V and 13 bases from J, with 15 bases between. The V gene's germline CDR1 is SEHNR and CDR2 FQNEAQ (reference sequence). The CDR3 consists of 12 residues. Here the CDR3 reads CASSLAQGIIYF. The CDR3 DNA follows: TGTGCCAGCAGCCTCGCTCAGGGGATAATATATTTT.